Presented here are 12 T cell receptor beta chains from one specimen sequenced in a study of blood T cell repertoires in COVID-19. The repertoire was sequenced with immunoSEQ multiplex PCR; TCRdb's copy has only in-frame clones and lacks some. Of about 73,000 clones in the sample, 80% to 85% were seen once. The sample was peripheral blood. Source of these receptors: a man aged 80 or over with active or convalescent COVID-19.

This clone was seen more than once but under ten times. The CDR3 DNA reads TGTGCCAGCAGCCTCCCAGGGTTTTCTGGAAACACCATATATTTT. It yields the protein CASSLPGFSGNTIYF. This rearrangement joins TRBV7-9 to TRBJ1-3, with a possible D match to TRBD1 (5 bases). The CDR3 is 15 residues long. The germline gives CDR1 SEHNR, CDR2 FQNEAQ (reference sequence). Deletions cut 5 bases from V and 1 base from J, with 12 bases between.

The CDR3 DNA is TGTGCCAGCAGCTCCGCCAGAGGGAATGAGCAGTTCTTC. This sequence encodes CASSSARGNEQFF. The V call is TRBV7-2, the J call TRBJ2-1; tentatively, D is TRBD2 (5 bases). V lost 4 bases and J lost 7, with 11 bases in between. CDR1 SGHTA and CDR2 FQGNSA come from the germline V gene. The CDR3 has 13 residues.

V is TRBV7-9 and J is TRBJ2-3; 8 nucleotides align to TRBD2. After removal of 5 bases from V and 2 bases from J, the junction contained 6 bases not matched to a gene. CDR1 is SEHNR and CDR2 is FQNEAQ in the germline V gene (reference sequence). The CDR3 extends over 15 amino acids. CDR3 loop: CASSASGGSTDTQYF. CDR3 coding DNA: TGTGCCAGCAGCGCCTCGGGAGGGTCCACAGATACGCAGTATTTT.

V is TRBV7-9 and J is TRBJ2-2; TRBD2 is a possible D gene (6 bases). CDR1 and CDR2 (germline): SEHNR, FQNEAQ (reference sequence). V was clipped by 5 bases and J by 7 bases, with 17 bases between them. CDR3 length equals 15 residues. The CDR3 protein is CASSPTAGRGGELFF. The CDR3 nucleotides read TGTGCCAGCAGCCCAACCGCGGGGCGTGGCGGGGAGCTGTTTTTT.

The chain carries TRBV7-8 and TRBJ1-1, with 9 bases aligning to TRBD1. Germline loops: CDR1 SGHVS, CDR2 FQNEAQ. This CDR3 has 15 residues. The trim removed 4 bases at V and 4 bases at J, leaving 7 bases unmatched. CDR3: CASSSWTGDGTEAFF. CDR3 coding DNA: TGTGCCAGCAGCTCCTGGACAGGGGACGGCACTGAAGCTTTCTTT.

The CDR3 bases are TGTGCCAGCAGCACCTTAGGGACAGGGTTTGAGAAATGGACCGGGGAGCTGTTTTTT. Protein sequence: CASSTLGTGFEKWTGELFF. V and J are TRBV13 and TRBJ2-2; the match to TRBD1 covers 9 bases. The V gene's germline CDR1 is PRHDT and CDR2 FYEKMQ (reference sequence). The CDR3 length is 19 residues. The J segment lost 5 bases and the V segment lost 5 bases, leaving 18 bases of the junction unmatched.

This clone was picked up a small number of times. The chain is built from TRBV6-5 and TRBJ1-1; D remains ambiguous. The CDR3 length is 13 residues. Germline-derived CDR1 and CDR2 are MNHEY and SVGAGI. Deletions cut 5 bases from V and 1 base from J, with 8 bases between. The CDR3 is CASSPSGNTEAFF. CDR3 sequence (DNA): TGTGCCAGCAGTCCCTCGGGGAACACTGAAGCTTTCTTT.

This chain uses TRBV19 with TRBJ1-6, with D perhaps TRBD1 (6 bases). Trimming shortened V by 6 bases and J by 1 base, and 13 bases separated the two germline ends. Germline V gene data show CDR1 as LNHDA and CDR2 as SQIVND (reference sequence). The CDR3 has 16 residues. The CDR3 loop is CASRTTGLSYNSPLHF. DNA of the CDR3: TGTGCCAGTAGAACAACAGGGTTATCCTATAATTCACCCCTCCACTTT.

In nucleotides, the CDR3 is TGTGCCAGCAGCTTAGCTAGCGGGAGGGCGACAGATACGCAGTATTTT. Translated: CASSLASGRATDTQYF. This chain connects TRBV7-2 to TRBJ2-3, with 11 bases aligning to TRBD2. J gave up 3 bases and V 0 bases, and 2 bases lay outside the gene matches. The CDR3 spans 16 residues. Germline CDR1 is SGHTA and CDR2 is FQGNSA.

V gene TRBV4-3 combines with J gene TRBJ2-2; unclear D gene. V lost 1 base and J 7 bases, leaving 10 bases between the germline ends. Germline V gene lookup returns CDR1 LGHNA and CDR2 YSLEER. The length of the CDR3 is 14 residues. The CDR3 DNA follows: TGCGCCAGCAGCCAAGTAGTTCGTGGCGGGGAGCTGTTTTTT. Amino acid sequence: CASSQVVRGGELFF.

The CDR3: CASSPSGKSTDTQYF. Written as DNA, the CDR3 is TGTGCCAGCAGCCCTAGCGGGAAAAGCACAGATACGCAGTATTTT. The chain joins TRBV11-1 to TRBJ2-3; 9 bases line up with TRBD2. The trim removed 5 bases at V and 0 bases at J, leaving 3 bases unmatched. Per the germline V gene, CDR1 is SGHAT and CDR2 is FQDESV (reference sequence). The CDR3 runs to 15 residues. Using reference TRBV11-1 and TRBJ2-3 for the parts outside the CDR3, the full variable domain is EAEVAQSPRYKITEKSQAVAFWCDPISGHATLYWYRQILGQGPELLVQFQDESVVDDSQLPKDRFSAERLKGVDSTLKIQPAELGDSAMYLCASSPSGKSTDTQYFGPGTRLTVL.

J is TRBJ2-1 and V is TRBV11-3, with 10 nucleotides matching TRBD1. Germline CDR1 is SGHNT and CDR2 is YENEEA. The CDR3 is 16 amino acids. V dropped 5 bases and J dropped 2; count of bases not matched to a gene: 6. The CDR3 bases are TGTGCCAGCAGCCCAATGGGACAGGGGCCCTACAATGAGCAGTTCTTC. Amino acids: CASSPMGQGPYNEQFF.